The 19 T cell receptor beta chains given below trace back to one sample, sequenced in a study of T cells in localized non-small cell lung cancer. Generated by immunoSEQ multiplex PCR, the TCRdb table keeps only in-frame clones and is missing some. Here the sample spans about 70,000 clones, 80% to 90% being singletons. Sequencing used peripheral blood, obtained before any cancer treatment. These receptors were taken from a male donor older than 55 with stage III squamous cell lung carcinoma.

The chain employs TRBV5-1 and TRBJ1-1; D is unresolved. The CDR3 totals 13 residues. Trimming shortened V by 5 bases and J by 10 bases, and 18 bases separated the two germline ends. Germline CDR1 and CDR2: SGHRS and YFSETQ. CDR3 coding DNA: TGCGCCAGCAGTGAGCTGGGCGCGTCAGCAGCTTTCTTT. This sequence encodes CASSELGASAAFF.

The genes are TRBV2 and TRBJ1-4, with D perhaps TRBD1 (6 bases). Germline CDR1 and CDR2: SNHLY and FYNNEI. Trimming cost V 1 base and J 7 bases, with 7 bases left between them. The CDR3 spans 13 residues. This chain's CDR3 is CASSEEGGEKLFF. Written as DNA, the CDR3 is TGTGCCAGCAGTGAAGAGGGGGGTGAAAAACTGTTTTTT.

The chain couples TRBV19 to TRBJ1-4, with D unresolved. Germline V gives CDR1 LNHDA, CDR2 SQIVND (reference sequence). The CDR3 length is 12 residues. V shed 7 bases and J shed 4 bases, with 7 bases lying between them. The CDR3 DNA reads TGTGCCAGTAAAAAGTTTAATGAAAAACTGTTTTTT. Its translation: CASKKFNEKLFF.

The chain couples TRBV11-3 to TRBJ2-2; D unresolved. The germline V gene has CDR1 SGHNT and CDR2 YENEEA. Trimming left V 5 bases short and J 4 bases short, with 11 bases between. The CDR3 is 14 residues long. The CDR3 coding sequence is TGTGCCAGCAGCCTAGGGCCGACCACCGGGGAGCTGTTTTTT. It is translated as CASSLGPTTGELFF.

The V and J genes are TRBV5-5 and TRBJ1-1; D not resolved. This CDR3 spans 13 amino acids. Germline CDR1 reads SGHKS; CDR2 reads YYEKEE (reference sequence). Trimming removed 0 bases from V and 5 bases from J, with 8 bases in between. The CDR3 DNA follows: TGTGCCAGCAGCTTGGCCGACGAAACTGAAGCTTTCTTT. Amino acids: CASSLADETEAFF.

The chain carries TRBV19 and TRBJ2-2; 7 nucleotides agree with TRBD1. The CDR3 sequence is 15 residues long. Unmatched junction bases numbered 4, after V lost 5 bases and J lost 1 base. The germline CDR1 and CDR2 sequences are LNHDA and SQIVND (reference sequence). The CDR3 DNA reads TGTGCCAGTAGTCCAAGGACAGGGAACACCGGGGAGCTGTTTTTT. As protein: CASSPRTGNTGELFF.

This sequence joins TRBV5-8 and TRBJ1-2; 9 nucleotides line up with TRBD1. This CDR3 region has 14 residues. V lost 4 bases, J lost 4 bases, and 5 bases stayed unmatched. CDR1 SGHTS and CDR2 YDEGEE come from the germline V gene. CDR3 region: CASSKRQGGYGYTF. The CDR3 DNA reads as TGTGCCAGCAGCAAGCGACAGGGGGGCTATGGCTACACCTTC.

CDR3 sequence reads: CSVVSGGRPDTQYF. CDR3 sequence (DNA): TGCAGCGTTGTAAGCGGGGGAAGACCAGATACGCAGTATTTT. The chain has TRBV29-1 and TRBJ2-3; 8 nucleotides agree with TRBD2. This CDR3 has 14 residues. Per the germline V gene, CDR1 is SQVTM and CDR2 is ANQGSEA. V shed 4 bases, J shed 4 bases, and the junction held 7 bases outside the gene matches.

The rearrangement links TRBV11-2 to TRBJ1-5; 9 positions match TRBD1. J gave up 2 bases and V 5 bases, and 4 bases lay outside the gene matches. Germline-derived CDR1 and CDR2 are SGHAT and FQNNGV. CDR3 length: 15 amino acids. CDR3 DNA: TGTGCCAGCAGCCCCCGGACAGGGGGCAATCAGCCCCAGCATTTT. This sequence encodes CASSPRTGGNQPQHF.

The J gene is TRBJ2-2, the V gene TRBV5-1; TRBD1 agrees at 10 bases. Trimming removed 4 bases from V and 0 bases from J; junction bases left unmatched: 3. The germline gives CDR1 SGHRS, CDR2 YFSETQ. The CDR3 sequence is 16 residues long. The CDR3 coding sequence is TGCGCCAGCAGCACCGGGACAGGGGCGAACACCGGGGAGCTGTTTTTT. Its translation: CASSTGTGANTGELFF.

This chain connects TRBV10-3 to TRBJ1-6; maybe TRBD1 (5 bases). Germline loops: CDR1 ENHRY, CDR2 SYGVKD. V dropped 10 bases and J dropped 4 bases, with 17 bases sitting between them. The CDR3 is 15 amino acids. The CDR3 DNA sequence: TGTGCCACCCTCCCAACAGGAGCTTATAATTCACCCCTCCACTTT. It is translated as CATLPTGAYNSPLHF.

V usage is TRBV19 and J usage is TRBJ1-3, with TRBD1 as a possible D gene (5 bases). Germline CDR1 and CDR2: LNHDA and SQIVND (reference sequence). The CDR3 length is 15 residues. V was cut by 7 bases and J by 0 bases, with 13 bases left in between. The CDR3 spells CASKSGHFSGNTIYF. CDR3 bases: TGTGCCAGTAAATCCGGACATTTCTCTGGAAACACCATATATTTT.

This clone has only one observation. The V gene is TRBV30, the J gene TRBJ1-2; possibly TRBD1 for D (6 bases). The germline V gene has CDR1 GTSNPN and CDR2 SVGIG (reference sequence). The CDR3 consists of 14 residues. Trimming cost V 1 base and J 3 bases, with 12 bases left between them. Here the CDR3 DNA reads TGTGCCTGGAGTGAAGGGGGACCGTACTATGGCTACACCTTC. Translating gives CAWSEGGPYYGYTF.

The V and J genes are TRBV28 and TRBJ2-7; D is perhaps TRBD2 (5 bases). The CDR3 is 14 residues long. The germline V and J ends were trimmed by 2 bases and 1 base, with 9 bases remaining between them. The germline gives CDR1 MDHEN, CDR2 SYDVKM. The CDR3, as DNA: TGTGCCAGCAGTTTAGTGGGGAGTTCCTACGAGCAGTACTTC. Encoded protein: CASSLVGSSYEQYF.

The rearrangement uses TRBV5-1 and TRBJ2-7, with D possibly being TRBD2 (6 bases). CDR1 SGHRS and CDR2 YFSETQ come from the germline V gene. Trimming shortened V by 4 bases and J by 0 bases, and 14 bases separated the two germline ends. CDR3 length: 15 residues. The CDR3, as DNA: TGCGCCAGCAGCCCAGGAGGAGGGAGCTCCTACGAGCAGTACGTC. Translating it yields CASSPGGGSSYEQYV.

This chain's CDR3 is CASGTGAWETQYF. The CDR3, as DNA: TGCGCCAGCGGGACAGGGGCTTGGGAGACCCAGTACTTC. The rearrangement uses TRBV5-1 and TRBJ2-5, with 10 bases lining up with TRBD1. CDR1 SGHRS and CDR2 YFSETQ come from the germline V gene. CDR3 length: 13 amino acids. V was clipped by 7 bases and J by 5 bases; unmatched bases: 5.

This clone was recorded a few times. The chain is built from TRBV11-2 and TRBJ2-1; 8 bases match TRBD2. Germline assignment: CDR1 SGHAT and CDR2 FQNNGV. The CDR3 is 14 residues long. V lost 2 bases and J lost 9; bases outside the gene matches: 6. The CDR3 region has the DNA TGTGCCAGCAGCTTAAGAACTAGCGGATTTGAGCAGTTCTTC. This translates into CASSLRTSGFEQFF.

CDR3 amino acids: CASSLQPAPYEQYF. The CDR3 DNA is TGCGCCAGCTCTCTACAGCCAGCTCCCTACGAGCAGTACTTC. The J gene is TRBJ2-7, the V gene TRBV10-2, with D unresolved. CDR3 length: 14 amino acids. V lost 8 bases and J lost 2, with 16 bases in between. Germline lookup yields CDR1 WSHSY and CDR2 SAAADI.

The chain employs TRBV7-6 and TRBJ2-3; a weak D match, TRBD2 (5 bases). Germline values: CDR1 SGHVS, CDR2 FNYEAQ. Trimming cost V 5 bases and J 2 bases, with 17 bases left between them. The length of the CDR3 is 16 residues. CDR3: CASSPREDFLTDTQYF. In nucleotides, the CDR3 is TGTGCCAGCAGCCCCCGAGAGGACTTCCTCACAGATACGCAGTATTTT.